The rows below give T cell receptor beta chains drawn from one sample of a study of human T cells and chemical hapten exposure. MiXCR, applied by TCRdb to the RACE reads, yields one record per CDR3 protein. The table has some 51,000 distinct CDR3 sequences, roughly 9.9% seen once. Here the sequenced sample was whole blood, taken in connection with sensitization to the hapten diphenylcyclopropenone (DPC). Every receptor here comes from a woman aged 40 to 49 with alopecia areata. Some clones in this sample may be carry-over from other donors' samples. Each CDR3 is given with its conserved first and last residue. A D gene is named only where the DNA matches it firmly. Clone size appears in some rows only: once, few, many, or a class for an expanded clone.

J,V,size,D,CDR3,DNA
TRBJ1-5,TRBV5-6,.,TRBD1,CASSRGQGWSNQPQHF,TGTGCCAGCAGCCGAGGACAGGGATGGAGCAATCAGCCCCAGCATTTT
TRBJ2-1,TRBV5-4,many,.,CASSTTQDNEQFF,TGTGCCAGCAGTACAACTCAAGACAATGAGCAGTTCTTC
TRBJ2-3,TRBV18,.,.,CASSLKGTDTQYF,TGTGCCAGCTCACTAAAGGGCACAGATACGCAGTATTTT
TRBJ1-5,TRBV7-9,few,.,CASSLGSTNQPQHF,TGTGCCAGCAGCTTGGGCAGCACTAATCAGCCCCAGCATTTT
TRBJ2-1,TRBV30,many,TRBD2,CAWSVRGLASGEQFF,TGTGCCTGGAGTGTCCGGGGACTAGCCTCGGGTGAGCAGTTCTTC
TRBJ1-1,TRBV6-5,.,TRBD1,CASSYLRTGNTEAFF,TGTGCCAGCAGTTACTTAAGGACAGGGAACACTGAAGCTTTCTTT
TRBJ1-2,TRBV27,few,.,CASRQGFEGPGYTF,TGTGCCAGCAGGCAGGGGTTCGAAGGTCCTGGCTACACCTTC
TRBJ1-5,TRBV19,many,.,CASTPGGNQPQHF,TGTGCCAGTACCCCGGGTGGCAATCAGCCCCAGCATTTT
TRBJ1-1,TRBV18,many,TRBD1,CASSPGQGPNTEAFF,TGTGCCAGCTCACCGGGACAGGGGCCCAACACTGAAGCTTTCTTT
TRBJ2-3,TRBV29-1,many,.,CSLADSTDTQYF,TGCAGCCTCGCGGACAGCACAGATACGCAGTATTTT
TRBJ2-7,TRBV6-2/TRBV6-3,many,.,CASTAGYYEQYF,TGTGCCAGCACCGCCGGATACTACGAGCAGTACTTC
TRBJ2-3,TRBV24-1,many,.,CATSDLQGGTDTQYF,TGTGCCACCAGCGACTTACAGGGAGGCACAGATACGCAGTATTTT
TRBJ1-2,TRBV28,many,.,CASLRDGYYGYTF,TGTGCCAGCCTCCGGGACGGGTACTATGGCTACACCTTC
TRBJ2-3,TRBV6-4,.,TRBD2,CASSPSGGAADTQYF,TGTGCCAGCAGTCCAAGCGGGGGGGCCGCGGATACGCAGTATTTT
TRBJ2-5,TRBV28,few,TRBD1,CASSLFGQGLSVETQYF,TGTGCCAGCAGTTTATTCGGACAGGGGCTGAGTGTGGAGACCCAGTACTTC
TRBJ2-3,TRBV5-1,many,TRBD2,CASNLGGSTDTQYF,TGCGCCAGCAATCTGGGGGGGAGCACAGATACGCAGTATTTT
TRBJ2-1,TRBV9,many,.,CASSQTPPSSYNEQFF,TGTGCCAGCAGCCAAACACCTCCCAGCTCCTACAATGAGCAGTTCTTC
TRBJ2-1,TRBV5-1,many,TRBD1,CASSLRGQENNEQFF,TGCGCCAGCAGCTTGAGGGGACAGGAAAACAATGAGCAGTTCTTC
TRBJ2-1,TRBV10-3,few,TRBD2,CAISTSGGYNEQFF,TGTGCCATCAGCACTAGCGGGGGCTACAATGAGCAGTTCTTC
TRBJ1-1,TRBV9,.,.,CASSERGGMNTEAFF,TGTGCCAGCAGCGAGCGAGGCGGAATGAACACTGAAGCTTTCTTT
TRBJ1-3,TRBV28,.,.,CASRSGRNTIYF,TGTGCCAGCAGGAGCGGGAGAAACACCATATATTTT
TRBJ2-3,TRBV7-6,.,.,CASSPGIQPRSADTQYF,TGTGCCAGCAGCCCAGGAATCCAACCGCGGAGTGCAGATACGCAGTATTTT
TRBJ1-6,TRBV5-1,few,.,CASSFLSGNSPLHF,TGCGCCAGCAGCTTTTTGTCCGGGAATTCACCCCTCCACTTT
TRBJ1-5,TRBV13,many,.,CASSTPQGPQHF,TGTGCCAGCAGCACCCCCCAGGGGCCCCAGCATTTT
TRBJ1-5,TRBV30,.,TRBD1,CAWSPDRGVNQPQHF,TGTGCCTGGAGTCCGGACAGGGGGGTAAATCAGCCCCAGCATTTT
TRBJ2-2,TRBV7-8,.,TRBD1,CANSPADRVVGELFF,TGTGCCAACAGCCCGGCGGACAGGGTGGTCGGGGAGCTGTTTTTT
TRBJ2-1,TRBV7-3,many,.,CASSLQGWANNEQFF,TGTGCCAGCAGCCTCCAAGGTTGGGCCAACAATGAGCAGTTCTTC
TRBJ2-1,TRBV2,many,.,CASSELSSYNEQFF,TGTGCCAGCAGTGAGCTCTCGTCGTACAATGAGCAGTTCTTC
TRBJ2-7,TRBV4-1,.,.,CASSITGGYEQYF,TGCGCCAGCAGCATCACAGGCGGGTACGAGCAGTACTTC
TRBJ2-2,TRBV6-2/TRBV6-3,.,.,CASRISGPLLFF,TGTGCCAGCCGTATCTCGGGACCGCTGCTGTTTTTT
TRBJ2-7,TRBV5-1,many,TRBD1,CASSFSGQTHF,TGCGCCAGCAGCTTCTCGGGACAGACTCACTTC
TRBJ2-3,TRBV6-2/TRBV6-3,many,.,CASSSFGGDTQYF,TGTGCCAGCAGTTCCTTCGGGGGAGATACGCAGTATTTT